These 10 T cell receptor beta chains share one sample of origin, sequenced in a study of blood T cell repertoires in COVID-19. The repertoire was sequenced with immunoSEQ multiplex PCR; TCRdb's copy has only in-frame clones and lacks some. The table shows 400,000 or so clones, with less than 95% occurring only once. Sequenced: PBMCs or T cells enriched from blood (not recorded which). These receptors were obtained from a man aged 18 to 29 who had recovered from COVID-19.

CDR3 sequence: CASSLLGADSPLHF. CDR3 nucleotides: TGTGCCAGCAGCTTATTAGGGGCGGATTCACCCCTCCACTTT. The V and J genes are TRBV7-9 and TRBJ1-6; a possible D gene is TRBD1 (5 bases). The germline gives CDR1 SEHNR, CDR2 FQNEAQ (reference sequence). V lost 2 bases, J lost 8 bases, and 10 bases lay in between. The CDR3 is made up of 14 amino acids.

The chain joins TRBV2 to TRBJ1-2; 10 bases line up with TRBD1. This CDR3 contains 16 residues. Germline loops: CDR1 SNHLY, CDR2 FYNNEI. V shed 6 bases, J shed 6 bases, and the junction held 13 bases outside the gene matches. This chain's CDR3 is CASRRTPGTGVNGYTF. In DNA, the CDR3 is TGTGCCAGCAGGCGTACCCCCGGGACAGGGGTCAATGGCTACACCTTC.

The chain employs TRBV7-9 and TRBJ1-1, with D perhaps matching TRBD1 (5 bases). Germline values: CDR1 SEHNR, CDR2 FQNEAQ (reference sequence). Trimming cost V 5 bases and J 8 bases, with 18 bases left between them. CDR3 length equals 14 residues. Here the CDR3 reads CASSRQGQGFEAFF. The DNA of the CDR3 is TGTGCCAGCAGCCGCCAAGGGCAGGGATTCGAAGCTTTCTTT.

The chain recombines TRBV18 with TRBJ2-7; TRBD2 matches at 8 bases. The V gene's germline CDR1 is KGHSH and CDR2 LQKENI. The CDR3 totals 15 residues. V lost 6 bases and J lost 0; bases outside the gene matches: 7. For the CDR3, the DNA is TGTGCCAGCTCGCGGAGCGGGAGTGTCTCCTACGAGCAGTACTTC. Translation: CASSRSGSVSYEQYF.

J is TRBJ1-4 and V is TRBV27; D is uncertain. The CDR3 is 15 amino acids. Trimming left V 6 bases short and J 0 bases short, with 11 bases between. Germline lookup yields CDR1 MNHEY and CDR2 SMNVEV (reference sequence). The CDR3 loop is CASRPLQPTNEKLFF. CDR3 bases: TGTGCCAGCAGACCGCTACAGCCAACTAATGAAAAACTGTTTTTT.

V usage is TRBV4-1 and J usage is TRBJ2-1, with TRBD2 identical over 12 bases. Germline loops: CDR1 MGHRA, CDR2 YSYEKL. Trimming removed 1 base from V and 8 bases from J; junction bases left unmatched: 12. The CDR3 has 18 amino acids. CDR3 protein: CASSQGLPLAGGRYEQFF. The DNA for the CDR3 is TGCGCCAGCAGCCAAGGCCTTCCTCTAGCGGGGGGGAGGTATGAGCAGTTCTTC.

This clone was detected once. The chain combines TRBV2 with TRBJ1-4; D is unclear. Germline V gives CDR1 SNHLY, CDR2 FYNNEI. CDR3 length: 13 amino acids. The V end lost 4 bases, the J end lost 7 bases, and 10 bases lay between the germline ends. CDR3: CASSVRVGEKLFF. CDR3 sequence (DNA): TGTGCCAGCAGTGTGCGGGTGGGTGAAAAACTGTTTTTT.

The genes are TRBV15 and TRBJ1-2; D remains ambiguous. V was trimmed by 5 bases and J by 2 bases, leaving 12 bases between them. Germline CDR1 is LNHNV and CDR2 is YYDKDF (reference sequence). The CDR3 contains 14 residues. CDR3 loop: CATSGTSKNYGYTF. The DNA of the CDR3 is TGTGCCACCAGCGGTACTTCTAAGAACTATGGCTACACCTTC.

In this sample, this clone turned up once. The V call is TRBV10-1, the J call TRBJ2-2; 10 bases fit TRBD1. V shed 1 base, J shed 5 bases, and the junction held 4 bases outside the gene matches. Germline CDR1 WNHNN, CDR2 SYGVQD (reference sequence). The CDR3 is made up of 16 amino acids. DNA of the CDR3: TGCGCCAGCAGTGAGTGGGGGACAGGGGCAACCGGGGAGCTGTTTTTT. This sequence encodes CASSEWGTGATGELFF.

The chain employs TRBV5-5 and TRBJ1-1; no clear D. V was pared by 0 bases and J by 0 bases, with 6 bases between. Germline values: CDR1 SGHKS, CDR2 YYEKEE (reference sequence). The CDR3 is 14 amino acids. CDR3 DNA: TGTGCCAGCAGCTTGGTAAGCCTGAACACTGAAGCTTTCTTT. Encoded protein: CASSLVSLNTEAFF.